This T cell receptor beta chain derives from a study of cytomegalovirus exposure and HLA in healthy donors. As concerns this clone: The target antigen is unknown.

With 60 Vbeta and 13 Jbeta primers, the PCR was carried out. The protocol was immunoSEQ multiplex PCR, while the TCRdb copy is restricted to in-frame clones and leaves out a portion. Among approximately 120,000 clones listed, roughly 71% were seen once. CDR1 is SEHNR and CDR2 is FQNEAQ in the germline V gene (reference sequence). This CDR3 is built from 15 residues. J lost 5 bases, V lost 5 bases, and 5 bases had no gene match. Overall study results and limits: It emerged from a later analysis that several of the most significant clusters appeared to be linked to common viral pathogens. Altogether, 150 or so TCR beta chains were recorded as cytomegalovirus-associated.

Sample: PBMCs. This clonotype was obtained from a woman in her sixties or seventies in good health and CMV-seropositive. The chain couples TRBV7-9 to TRBJ1-4; 10 bases match TRBD1. CDR3 loop: CASSPGTGANEKLFF. CDR3 in DNA: TGTGCCAGCAGCCCAGGGACAGGGGCAAATGAAAAACTGTTTTTT.